What follows are 19 T cell receptor beta chains derived from one specimen sequenced in a study of blood T cell repertoires in COVID-19. This table comes from immunoSEQ multiplex PCR, and its TCRdb copy is limited to in-frame clones, with some not included. This sample has over 300,000 clones, with about 82% found just once. Input material: peripheral blood. These receptors were collected from a human donor in a cohort sampled during active COVID-19.

The chain links TRBV5-1 to TRBJ1-3; unclear D gene. This CDR3 has 15 amino acids. Trimming shortened V by 4 bases and J by 0 bases, and 11 bases separated the two germline ends. Germline V lookup: CDR1 SGHRS, CDR2 YFSETQ. CDR3: CASSDRGISGNTIYF. The CDR3 DNA sequence: TGCGCCAGCAGCGACCGGGGTATCTCTGGAAACACCATATATTTT.

This clone was recorded many times. This rearrangement joins TRBV2 to TRBJ1-3; 7 bases fit TRBD1. CDR3 length equals 15 residues. Losses at the gene ends were 4 bases for V and 2 bases for J; bases not matched to a gene: 5. Germline CDR1 reads SNHLY; CDR2 reads FYNNEI. The CDR3 is CASSVMTGTGNTIYF. CDR3 DNA: TGTGCCAGCAGTGTGATGACAGGGACTGGAAACACCATATATTTT. The complete variable domain, with remaining parts taken from reference TRBV2 and TRBJ1-3, reads EPEVTQTPSHQVTQMGQEVILRCVPISNHLYFYWYRQILGQKVEFLVSFYNNEISEKSEIFDDQFSVERPDGSNFTLKIRSTKLEDSAMYFCASSVMTGTGNTIYFGEGSWLTVV.

This chain connects TRBV11-2 to TRBJ2-7; 9 bases match TRBD1. CDR1 and CDR2 from the germline V gene are SGHAT and FQNNGV. With V trimmed by 6 bases and J by 3 bases, 12 bases remained unmatched. The CDR3 spans 16 residues. For the CDR3, the DNA is TGTGCCAGCAGGACACCCATCACAGGGGGCCACTACGAGCAGTACTTC. It translates to CASRTPITGGHYEQYF.

The chain links TRBV3-1 (or the pseudogene TRBV3-2) to TRBJ1-4, with 7 bases identical to TRBD1. The CDR3 is 15 amino acids. V shed 4 bases and J 2 bases; nucleotides not matched to a gene: 4. From germline, CDR1 is LGHDT and CDR2 YNNKEL (reference sequence). CDR3 DNA sequence: TGTGCCAGCAGCCTTGAGACAGGGACTAATGAAAAACTGTTTTTT. Protein product: CASSLETGTNEKLFF.

A single count supports this clone. This chain uses TRBV7-9 with TRBJ1-4; 12 nucleotides align to TRBD1. The junction had 14 bases not matched to a gene; V was cut back by 5 bases and J by 4 bases. Germline CDR1 SEHNR, CDR2 FQNEAQ (reference sequence). There are 19 residues in the CDR3. The CDR3 spells CASSTPRRDRGPGNEKLFF. The CDR3 nucleotides are TGTGCCAGCAGCACCCCCCGTCGGGACAGGGGGCCGGGTAATGAAAAACTGTTTTTT.

This clone was counted a single time. The chain uses TRBV5-1 and TRBJ1-1; TRBD1 matches at 8 bases. Per germline, CDR1 SGHRS and CDR2 YFSETQ. This CDR3 spans 15 amino acids. V gave up 4 bases and J gave up 10 bases; unmatched junction bases: 15. The CDR3 nucleotides read TGCGCCAGCAGCCAAGGGGGACAGGCTATTACGTTAGCTTTCTTT. This encodes CASSQGGQAITLAFF.

The chain joins TRBV4-1 to TRBJ1-1, with D perhaps TRBD1 (5 bases). CDR1 MGHRA and CDR2 YSYEKL come from the germline V gene. There are 15 residues in the CDR3. V shed 1 base and J shed 4 bases, with 13 bases lying between them. This CDR3 is CASSQGGGATTEAFF. The CDR3 nucleotides are TGCGCCAGCAGCCAAGGCGGAGGGGCGACCACTGAAGCTTTCTTT.

This rearrangement joins TRBV5-6 to TRBJ1-1, with D possibly matching TRBD1 (5 bases). The CDR3 has 14 residues. The germline V gene encodes CDR1 SGHDT and CDR2 YYEEEE. The ends were cut back, 2 bases at V and 3 bases at J, with 11 bases in the middle. CDR3 sequence: CASSLGREDTEAFF. CDR3 bases: TGTGCCAGCAGCTTAGGCAGGGAAGACACTGAAGCTTTCTTT. Variable domain in full (rest from reference TRBV5-6 and TRBJ1-1): DAGVTQSPTHLIKTRGQQVTLRCSPKSGHDTVSWYQQALGQGPQFIFQYYEEEERQRGNFPDRFSGHQFPNYSSELNVNALLLGDSALYLCASSLGREDTEAFFGQGTRLTVV.

This chain connects TRBV29-1 to TRBJ1-2; 7 bases line up with TRBD1. Germline loops: CDR1 SQVTM, CDR2 ANQGSEA. The length of the CDR3 is 13 residues. The V gene end was trimmed by 4 bases and the J gene end by 4 bases; junction bases not matched to a gene: 6. The CDR3 sequence: CSVARTGFYGYTF. Here the CDR3 DNA reads TGCAGCGTTGCAAGGACAGGATTCTATGGCTACACCTTC.

This chain uses TRBV10-2 with TRBJ2-2; possible D gene TRBD1, 6 bases. Germline-derived CDR1 and CDR2 are WSHSY and SAAADI. V was pared by 4 bases and J by 4 bases, with 13 bases between. This CDR3 has 15 amino acids. CDR3 coding DNA: TGCGCCAGCAGTGGGGTGACAGGACTCACCGGGGAGCTGTTTTTT. Translated: CASSGVTGLTGELFF.

This rearrangement joins TRBV12-3 or TRBV12-4 to TRBJ1-2; 8 bases fit TRBD1. This CDR3 spans 13 amino acids. V trimming: 5 bases; J trimming: 6 bases; junction bases outside the gene matches: 5. DNA of the CDR3: TGTGCCAGCAGTCCAGGGGGCTCGGATGGCTACACCTTC. This sequence encodes CASSPGGSDGYTF.

The chain recombines TRBV2 with TRBJ1-5; possibly TRBD1 for D (5 bases). The V and J ends lost 5 bases and 1 base respectively, with 9 bases between them. Germline CDR1 and CDR2: SNHLY and FYNNEI. The CDR3 is 14 residues long. CDR3 protein: CASSHSGSNQPQHF. CDR3 nucleotides: TGTGCCAGCAGTCATTCAGGGAGCAATCAGCCCCAGCATTTT.

This chain joins TRBV4-1 and TRBJ2-4, with TRBD1 matching 9 bases. With 4 bases clipped from V and 1 base from J, the junction kept 17 bases outside the gene matches. This CDR3 is 20 amino acids long. The germline V gene encodes CDR1 MGHRA and CDR2 YSYEKL. In DNA form, the CDR3 reads TGCGCCAGCAGCCGGTGGGACAGGGAAGGCAACTTGGGGGCCAAAAACATTCAGTACTTC. It specifies CASSRWDREGNLGAKNIQYF.

This clone was detected only a few times. The chain is built from TRBV6-5 and TRBJ1-5; perhaps TRBD1 as D (5 bases). Germline CDR1 is MNHEY and CDR2 is SVGAGI. The CDR3 consists of 13 residues. Trimming removed 6 bases from V and 7 bases from J, with 13 bases in between. This CDR3 is CASRAGGRQPQHF. DNA of the CDR3: TGTGCCAGCAGGGCGGGGGGGAGGCAGCCCCAGCATTTT.

This clone was observed once. The J gene is TRBJ1-2, the V gene TRBV12-3 or TRBV12-4, with TRBD1 matching over 9 bases. This CDR3 has 13 residues. V lost 6 bases and J lost 8; bases outside the gene matches: 7. CDR3 sequence reads: CASRIRDRDGYTF. The CDR3 nucleotides are TGTGCCAGCAGGATCCGGGACAGGGACGGCTACACCTTC.

The chain uses TRBV11-1 and TRBJ2-3, with TRBD2 matching over 11 bases. The CDR3 extends over 16 amino acids. Germline values: CDR1 SGHAT, CDR2 FQDESV (reference sequence). The trim removed 4 bases at V and 2 bases at J, leaving 5 bases unmatched. CDR3 residues: CASSSPSGGYTDTQYF. CDR3 bases: TGTGCCAGCAGCTCCCCTAGCGGGGGGTACACAGATACGCAGTATTTT. The variable domain in full, completed from reference TRBV11-1 and TRBJ2-3, reads EAEVAQSPRYKITEKSQAVAFWCDPISGHATLYWYRQILGQGPELLVQFQDESVVDDSQLPKDRFSAERLKGVDSTLKIQPAELGDSAMYLCASSSPSGGYTDTQYFGPGTRLTVL.

The rearrangement joins TRBV11-2 to TRBJ2-1, with a tentative D call TRBD2 (6 bases). Germline CDR1 is SGHAT and CDR2 is FQNNGV. The germline V and J ends were trimmed by 0 bases and 7 bases, with 19 bases remaining between them. The CDR3 extends over 17 amino acids. CDR3 region: CASSLDLGGALGNEQFF. The CDR3 DNA follows: TGTGCCAGCAGCTTAGATCTCGGGGGAGCCCTCGGGAATGAGCAGTTCTTC. Full variable domain (rest looked up from reference TRBV11-2 and TRBJ2-1): EAGVAQSPRYKIIEKRQSVAFWCNPISGHATLYWYQQILGQGPKLLIQFQNNGVVDDSQLPKDRFSAERLKGVDSTLKIQPAKLEDSAVYLCASSLDLGGALGNEQFFGPGTRLTVL.

The chain recombines TRBV11-2 with TRBJ1-1; 7 bases are shared with TRBD1. This CDR3 spans 14 amino acids. CDR1 is SGHAT and CDR2 is FQNNGV in the germline V gene. Germline trimming cut 1 base from V and 5 bases from J; bases unmatched to any gene: 4. The CDR3 loop reads CASSLVLRGTEAFF. The CDR3 nucleotides read TGTGCCAGCAGCTTAGTCCTCAGGGGGACTGAAGCTTTCTTT.

The V gene is TRBV6-1, the J gene TRBJ2-7, with unresolved D. CDR1 MNHNS and CDR2 SASEGT come from the germline V gene. This CDR3 spans 16 amino acids. The germline V and J ends were trimmed by 0 bases and 2 bases, with 14 bases remaining between them. The CDR3 DNA reads TGTGCCAGCAGTGAAGCGCTCTGGGCCGCTCCCTACGAGCAGTACTTC. Protein: CASSEALWAAPYEQYF.